This is a list of T cell receptor beta chains from one sample in a study of preoperative IRX-2 immunotherapy in early breast cancer. TCRdb's table, derived via immunoSEQ multiplex PCR, lists solely in-frame clones and lacks some. The profile covers some 35,000 clones, with around 82% appearing a single time and approximately 1.5% taken by the ten largest. This specimen was lymph node tissue, taken after IRX-2 immunotherapy. The receptors were gathered from a human donor with breast cancer. The CDR3 runs from the conserved cysteine through the conserved F or W. Each record gives: D gene, CDR3 length, clone size, J gene, V gene, CDR3 protein, CDR3 DNA. A D gene is named only where the DNA matches it firmly. The size field is filled for only some rows; it gives once, few, many or a size class.

d_gene: -
len: 12
abundance: once
j_gene: TRBJ2-7
v_gene: TRBV9
CDR3aa: CASSVGMNEQYF
CDR3nt: TGTGCCAGCAGCGTTGGGATGAACGAGCAGTACTTC

d_gene: TRBD2
len: 16
abundance: once
j_gene: TRBJ2-3
v_gene: TRBV6-8
CDR3aa: CASSPRTSPSTDTQYF
CDR3nt: TGTGCCAGCAGCCCCCGGACTAGCCCTAGCACAGATACGCAGTATTTT

d_gene: -
len: 16
abundance: few
j_gene: TRBJ1-1
v_gene: TRBV18
CDR3aa: CASSPQHVRLNTEAFF
CDR3nt: TGTGCCAGCTCACCACAACATGTCCGCCTGAACACTGAAGCTTTCTTT

d_gene: -
len: 13
abundance: -
j_gene: TRBJ1-2
v_gene: TRBV7-2
CDR3aa: CASSLRANYGYTF
CDR3nt: TGTGCCAGCAGCCTTAGGGCCAACTATGGCTACACCTTC

d_gene: TRBD2
len: 15
abundance: few
j_gene: TRBJ2-2
v_gene: TRBV11-3
CDR3aa: CASSSSGGSTGELFF
CDR3nt: TGTGCCAGCAGCTCTAGCGGGGGGAGTACCGGGGAGCTGTTTTTT

d_gene: -
len: 14
abundance: -
j_gene: TRBJ1-6
v_gene: TRBV6-8
CDR3aa: CASSAGPYNSPLHF
CDR3nt: TGTGCCAGCAGTGCGGGACCGTATAATTCACCCCTCCACTTT

d_gene: TRBD1
len: 15
abundance: -
j_gene: TRBJ1-5
v_gene: TRBV28
CDR3aa: CASSLEDRGNQPQHF
CDR3nt: TGTGCCAGCAGTTTAGAGGACAGGGGGAATCAGCCCCAGCATTTT

d_gene: -
len: 14
abundance: -
j_gene: TRBJ2-2
v_gene: TRBV5-1
CDR3aa: CASSLKTSTGELFF
CDR3nt: TGCGCCAGCAGCTTGAAGACTAGCACCGGGGAGCTGTTTTTT

d_gene: TRBD2
len: 13
abundance: -
j_gene: TRBJ2-3
v_gene: TRBV12-5
CDR3aa: CASGLGTSVTQYF
CDR3nt: TGTGCTAGTGGTTTGGGGACTAGCGTTACGCAGTATTTT

d_gene: -
len: 17
abundance: -
j_gene: TRBJ1-2
v_gene: TRBV11-3
CDR3aa: CASSPPGGHATPRGYTF
CDR3nt: TGTGCCAGCAGCCCCCCTGGAGGTCATGCCACCCCCAGGGGCTACACCTTC

d_gene: -
len: 16
abundance: -
j_gene: TRBJ2-2
v_gene: TRBV5-1
CDR3aa: CASSLYFTAGTGELFF
CDR3nt: TGCGCCAGCAGCCTATACTTCACGGCGGGGACCGGGGAGCTGTTTTTT

d_gene: -
len: 13
abundance: -
j_gene: TRBJ1-2
v_gene: TRBV7-1
CDR3aa: CASSIGWAEGYTF
CDR3nt: TGTGCCAGCAGCATCGGCTGGGCTGAAGGCTACACCTTC

d_gene: -
len: 13
abundance: -
j_gene: TRBJ2-5
v_gene: TRBV10-2
CDR3aa: CASSYREGETQYF
CDR3nt: TGCGCCAGCAGCTACAGGGAGGGAGAGACCCAGTACTTC

d_gene: TRBD1
len: 16
abundance: -
j_gene: TRBJ2-2
v_gene: TRBV7-1
CDR3aa: CASSSGQGARTGELFF
CDR3nt: TGTGCCAGCAGCTCGGGACAGGGGGCGCGAACCGGGGAGCTGTTTTTT

d_gene: -
len: 15
abundance: -
j_gene: TRBJ1-1
v_gene: TRBV28
CDR3aa: CASSLGAFMNTEAFF
CDR3nt: TGTGCCAGCAGTTTAGGTGCGTTCATGAACACTGAAGCTTTCTTT

d_gene: -
len: 14
abundance: -
j_gene: TRBJ2-7
v_gene: TRBV7-6
CDR3aa: CASSLAPESYEQYF
CDR3nt: TGTGCCAGCAGCTTAGCTCCAGAATCGTACGAGCAGTACTTC

d_gene: TRBD1
len: 16
abundance: -
j_gene: TRBJ2-7
v_gene: TRBV5-1
CDR3aa: CASSLEGQGLPYEQYF
CDR3nt: TGCGCCAGCAGCTTGGAGGGACAGGGACTACCCTACGAGCAGTACTTC

d_gene: -
len: 14
abundance: once
j_gene: TRBJ1-6
v_gene: TRBV11-3
CDR3aa: CASSLGGNNSPLHF
CDR3nt: TGTGCCAGCAGTCTGGGGGGTAATAATTCACCCCTCCACTTT

d_gene: -
len: 16
abundance: few
j_gene: TRBJ1-5
v_gene: TRBV6-8
CDR3aa: CASTPGSGSPIMTQHF
CDR3nt: TGTGCCAGCACCCCCGGATCGGGCAGCCCGATTATGACCCAGCATTTT

d_gene: -
len: 13
abundance: -
j_gene: TRBJ1-1
v_gene: TRBV4-1
CDR3aa: CASSSRVNTEAFF
CDR3nt: TGCGCCAGCAGCTCCAGGGTGAACACTGAAGCTTTCTTT

d_gene: TRBD2
len: 15
abundance: few
j_gene: TRBJ2-2
v_gene: TRBV11-3
CDR3aa: CASSFAGGDGGELFF
CDR3nt: TGTGCCAGCAGCTTCGCCGGGGGGGACGGCGGGGAGCTGTTTTTT

d_gene: -
len: 17
abundance: -
j_gene: TRBJ2-6
v_gene: TRBV6-8
CDR3aa: CASSYGEGSSGANVLTF
CDR3nt: TGTGCCAGCAGTTACGGTGAGGGTTCCTCTGGGGCCAACGTCCTGACTTTC

d_gene: -
len: 12
abundance: -
j_gene: TRBJ1-6
v_gene: TRBV6-8
CDR3aa: CASSYSESPLHF
CDR3nt: TGTGCCAGCAGTTACTCGGAGTCACCCCTCCACTTT

d_gene: -
len: 14
abundance: -
j_gene: TRBJ1-2
v_gene: TRBV6-8
CDR3aa: CATRQLLANYGYTF
CDR3nt: TGTGCCACCCGACAGCTCCTAGCTAACTATGGCTACACCTTC